This T cell receptor beta chain came from a study of regulatory T cells in long-lasting Graves disease. Background on the study: Over 5 years of antithyroid drugs plus positive TSH receptor antibodies defined persistent Graves' disease. Broader study findings: Public clonotype sharing was higher in persistent than newly diagnosed patients.

Investigators prepared the TCR beta libraries by applying iRepertoire HTBI primers and Arm-PCR of CDR3 regions. TCRdb recomputed calls from the multiplex PCR reads with MiXCR, one row per CDR3 protein. The sample shows around 400,000 distinct CDR3 sequences, less than 30% of them seen only once. Points on this clonotype: Its antigen is not identified.

V lost 7 bases and J lost 1; bases outside the gene matches: 5. The CDR3 totals 14 residues. Germline V lookup: CDR1 MDHEN, CDR2 SYDVKM. Specified time point: persistent/refractory GD, antithyroid drugs over 5 years with positive TRAb. RNA from PBMCs was the source of the TCR library. American Thyroid Association guidelines served as the basis for diagnosing Graves' disease. A roughly 8.7-milliliter sample of peripheral blood was drawn into EDTA tubes. This chain links TRBV28 with TRBJ2-3; TRBD2 matches 7 bases. Sequencing was performed on peripheral blood mononuclear cells (PBMCs), taken when the disease was refractory, from a patient treated with antithyroid drugs. The receptor comes from a woman aged 40-49 years with Graves disease. The CDR3 here is CASNRLAGTDTQYF. The CDR3 DNA reads TGTGCCAGCAATAGGCTAGCGGGCACAGATACGCAGTATTTT. The full variable domain, rest sourced from reference TRBV28 and TRBJ2-3, is DVKVTQSSRYLVKRTGEKVFLECVQDMDHENMFWYRQDPGLGLRLIYFSYDVKMKEKGDIPEGYSVSREKKERFSLILESASTNQTSMYLCASNRLAGTDTQYFGPGTRLTVL.